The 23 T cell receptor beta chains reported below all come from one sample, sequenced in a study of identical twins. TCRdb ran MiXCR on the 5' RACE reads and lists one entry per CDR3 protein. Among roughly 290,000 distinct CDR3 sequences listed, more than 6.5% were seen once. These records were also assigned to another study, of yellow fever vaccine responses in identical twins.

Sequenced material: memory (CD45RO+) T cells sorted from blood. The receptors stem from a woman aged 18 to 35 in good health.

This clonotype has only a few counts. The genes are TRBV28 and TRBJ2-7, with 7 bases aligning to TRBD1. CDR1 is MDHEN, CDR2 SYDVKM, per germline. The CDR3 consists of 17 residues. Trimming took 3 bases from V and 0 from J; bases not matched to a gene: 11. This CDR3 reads CASSLRVGQRSSYEQYV. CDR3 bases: TGTGCCAGCAGTTTGCGGGTGGGACAGAGGAGCTCCTACGAGCAGTACGTC.

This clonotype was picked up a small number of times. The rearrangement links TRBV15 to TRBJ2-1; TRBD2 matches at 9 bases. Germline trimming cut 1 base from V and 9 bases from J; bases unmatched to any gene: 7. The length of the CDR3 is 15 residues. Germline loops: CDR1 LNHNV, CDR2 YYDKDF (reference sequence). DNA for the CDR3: TGTGCCACCAGCAGAGGAGGCGGGGGGGCGGGTGAGCAGTTCTTC. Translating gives CATSRGGGGAGEQFF.

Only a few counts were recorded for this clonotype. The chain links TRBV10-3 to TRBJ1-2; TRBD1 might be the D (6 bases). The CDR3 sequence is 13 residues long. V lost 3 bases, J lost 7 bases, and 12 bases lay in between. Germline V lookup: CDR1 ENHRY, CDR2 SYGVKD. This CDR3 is CAISENRAGGYTF. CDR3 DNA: TGTGCCATCAGTGAAAACAGGGCCGGTGGCTACACCTTC.

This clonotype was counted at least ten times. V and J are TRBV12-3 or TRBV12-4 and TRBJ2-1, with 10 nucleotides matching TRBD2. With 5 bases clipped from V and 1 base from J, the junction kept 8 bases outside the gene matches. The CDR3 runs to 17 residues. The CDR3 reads CASSILFSGGSYNEQFF. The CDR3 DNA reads TGTGCCAGCAGTATACTATTTAGCGGGGGGTCCTACAATGAGCAGTTCTTC.

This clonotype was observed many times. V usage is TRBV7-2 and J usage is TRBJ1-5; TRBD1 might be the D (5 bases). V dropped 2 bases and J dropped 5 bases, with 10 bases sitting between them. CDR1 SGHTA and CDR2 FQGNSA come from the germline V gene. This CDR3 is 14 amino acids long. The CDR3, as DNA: TGTGCCAGCAGCTTACTTCAGGGCTATCAGCCCCAGCATTTT. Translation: CASSLLQGYQPQHF.

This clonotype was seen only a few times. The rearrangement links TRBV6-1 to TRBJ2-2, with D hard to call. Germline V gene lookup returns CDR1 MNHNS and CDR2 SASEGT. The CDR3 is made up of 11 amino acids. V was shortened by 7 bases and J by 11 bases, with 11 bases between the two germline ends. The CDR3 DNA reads TGTGCCAGCAAAGTCTCGCGAGAGCTGTTTTTT. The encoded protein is CASKVSRELFF.

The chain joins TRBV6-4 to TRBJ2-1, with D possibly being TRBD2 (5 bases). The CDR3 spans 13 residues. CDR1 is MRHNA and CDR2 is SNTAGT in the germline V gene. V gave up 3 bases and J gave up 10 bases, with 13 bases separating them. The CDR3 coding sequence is TGTGCCAGCAGTGAGGTCCCCCCGGGGGAGCAGTTCTTC. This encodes CASSEVPPGEQFF.

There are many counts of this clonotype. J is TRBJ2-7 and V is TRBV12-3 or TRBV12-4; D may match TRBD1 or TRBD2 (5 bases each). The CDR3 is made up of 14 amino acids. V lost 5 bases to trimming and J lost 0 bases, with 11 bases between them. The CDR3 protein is CASSPGLTSYEQYF. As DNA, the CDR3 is TGTGCCAGCAGTCCGGGGCTAACCTCCTACGAGCAGTACTTC.

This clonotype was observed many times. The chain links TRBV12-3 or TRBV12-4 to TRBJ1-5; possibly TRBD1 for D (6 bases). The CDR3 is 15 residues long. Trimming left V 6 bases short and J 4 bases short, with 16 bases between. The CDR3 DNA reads TGTGCCAGCAGCTGGTCGGGGGGGCGGAATCAGCCCCAGCATTTT. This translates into CASSWSGGRNQPQHF.

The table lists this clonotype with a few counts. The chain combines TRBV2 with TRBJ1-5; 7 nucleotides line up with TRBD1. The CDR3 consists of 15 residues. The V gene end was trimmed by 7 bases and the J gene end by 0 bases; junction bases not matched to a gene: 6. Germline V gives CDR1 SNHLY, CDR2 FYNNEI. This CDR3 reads CASTQGTASNQPQHF. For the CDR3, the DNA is TGTGCCAGCACCCAAGGGACAGCTAGCAATCAGCCCCAGCATTTT.

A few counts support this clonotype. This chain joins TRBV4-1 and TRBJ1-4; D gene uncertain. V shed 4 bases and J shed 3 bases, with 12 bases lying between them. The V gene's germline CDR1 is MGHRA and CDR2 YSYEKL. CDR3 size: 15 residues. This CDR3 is CASSPSGQSNEKLFF. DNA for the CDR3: TGCGCCAGCAGCCCATCAGGTCAATCTAATGAAAAACTGTTTTTT.

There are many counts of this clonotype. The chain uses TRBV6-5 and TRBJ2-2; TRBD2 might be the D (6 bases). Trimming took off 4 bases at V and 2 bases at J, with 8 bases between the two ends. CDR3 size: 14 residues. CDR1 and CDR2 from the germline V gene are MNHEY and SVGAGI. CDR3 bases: TGTGCCAGCAGTTTAGCGGAAAACACCGGGGAGCTGTTTTTT. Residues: CASSLAENTGELFF.

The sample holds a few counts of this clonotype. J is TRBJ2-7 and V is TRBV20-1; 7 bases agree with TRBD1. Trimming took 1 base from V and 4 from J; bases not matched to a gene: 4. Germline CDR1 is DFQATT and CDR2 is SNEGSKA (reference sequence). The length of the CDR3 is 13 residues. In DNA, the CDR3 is TGCAGTGCTAGAGGTGACAGGGTGTACGAGCAGTACGTC. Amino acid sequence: CSARGDRVYEQYV.

Written as DNA, the CDR3 is TGTGCCAGCAGTGAATGGGACAGCAGCACAGATACGCAGTATTTT. This encodes CASSEWDSSTDTQYF. This chain connects TRBV6-1 to TRBJ2-3; TRBD1 agrees at 7 bases. Germline CDR1 reads MNHNS; CDR2 reads SASEGT. Germline trimming cut 2 bases from V and 0 bases from J; bases unmatched to any gene: 2. This CDR3 has 15 residues.

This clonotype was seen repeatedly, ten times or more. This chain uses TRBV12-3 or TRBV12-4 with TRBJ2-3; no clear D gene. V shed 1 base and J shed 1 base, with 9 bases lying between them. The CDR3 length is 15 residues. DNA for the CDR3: TGTGCCAGCAGTTTAGGTCTTTGGGGCACAGATACGCAGTATTTT. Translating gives CASSLGLWGTDTQYF.

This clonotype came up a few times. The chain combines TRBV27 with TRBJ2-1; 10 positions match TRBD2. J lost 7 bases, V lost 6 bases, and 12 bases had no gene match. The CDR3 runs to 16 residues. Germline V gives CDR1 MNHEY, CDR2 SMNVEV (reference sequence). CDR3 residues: CASRRASGRSGNEQFF. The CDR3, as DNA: TGTGCCAGCAGGCGGGCTAGCGGGAGATCAGGTAATGAGCAGTTCTTC.

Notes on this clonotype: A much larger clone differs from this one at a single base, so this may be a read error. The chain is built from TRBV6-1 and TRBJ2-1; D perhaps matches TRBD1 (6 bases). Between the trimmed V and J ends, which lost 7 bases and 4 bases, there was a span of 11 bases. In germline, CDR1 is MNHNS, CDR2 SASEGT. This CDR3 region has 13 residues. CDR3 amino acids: CASTKRGYNEQFF. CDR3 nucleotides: TGTGCCAGCACTAAAAGGGGGTACAATGAGCAGTTCTTC.

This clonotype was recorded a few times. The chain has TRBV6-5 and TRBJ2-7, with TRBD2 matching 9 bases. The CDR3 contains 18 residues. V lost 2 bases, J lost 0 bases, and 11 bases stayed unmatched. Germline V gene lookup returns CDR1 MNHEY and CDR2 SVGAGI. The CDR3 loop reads CASSYRRIYSGSSYEQYF. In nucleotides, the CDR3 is TGTGCCAGCAGTTACCGCCGGATATATAGCGGGAGCTCCTACGAGCAGTACTTC.

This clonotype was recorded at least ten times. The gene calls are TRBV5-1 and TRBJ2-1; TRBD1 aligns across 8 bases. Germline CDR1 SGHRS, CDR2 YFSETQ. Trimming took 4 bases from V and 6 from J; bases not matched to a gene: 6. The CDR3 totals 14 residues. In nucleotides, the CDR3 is TGCGCCAGCAGCAAAACGACAGGGGCCAATGAGCAGTTCTTC. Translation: CASSKTTGANEQFF.

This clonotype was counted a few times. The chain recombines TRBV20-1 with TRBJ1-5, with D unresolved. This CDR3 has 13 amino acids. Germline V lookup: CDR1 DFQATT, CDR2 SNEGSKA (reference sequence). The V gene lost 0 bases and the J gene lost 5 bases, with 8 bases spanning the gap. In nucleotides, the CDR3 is TGCAGTGCTAGAGATACTGAATATCAGCCCCAGCATTTT. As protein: CSARDTEYQPQHF.

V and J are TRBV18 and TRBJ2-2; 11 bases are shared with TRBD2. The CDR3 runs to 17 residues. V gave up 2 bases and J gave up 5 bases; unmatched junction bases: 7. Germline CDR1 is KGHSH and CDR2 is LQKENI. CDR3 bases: TGTGCCAGCTCACCAGTCCTAGCGGGAGGTCTGACCGGGGAGCTGTTTTTT. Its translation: CASSPVLAGGLTGELFF.

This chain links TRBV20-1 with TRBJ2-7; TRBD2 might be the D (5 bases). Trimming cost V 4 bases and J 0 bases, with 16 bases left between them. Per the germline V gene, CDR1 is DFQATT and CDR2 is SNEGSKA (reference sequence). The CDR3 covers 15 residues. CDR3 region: CSAKAPGRGSYEQYF. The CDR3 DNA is TGCAGTGCTAAAGCCCCAGGCCGGGGCTCCTACGAGCAGTACTTC.

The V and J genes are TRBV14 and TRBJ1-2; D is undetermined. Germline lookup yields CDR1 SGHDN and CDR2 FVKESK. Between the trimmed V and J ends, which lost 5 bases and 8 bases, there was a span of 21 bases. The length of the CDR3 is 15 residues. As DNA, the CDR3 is TGTGCCAGCAGCTTAACGACAAGTTCGGTTATAGGCTACACCTTC. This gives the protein CASSLTTSSVIGYTF.